One sample yielded the 3 T cell receptor beta chains listed below, sequenced in a study of cytomegalovirus exposure and HLA in healthy donors. PCR used 60 Vbeta primers and 13 Jbeta primers. Assay used: immunoSEQ multiplex PCR; TCRdb lists only in-frame clones, some missing. The repertoire holds some 120,000 clones, with 70% to 85% as singletons. Material: PBMCs. These receptors originate from a man younger than 35 in good health and CMV-seropositive.

This clone is a singleton in its sample. The J gene is TRBJ1-2, the V gene TRBV6-5; D not certain. V was cut by 6 bases and J by 6 bases, with 17 bases left in between. The CDR3 sequence is 14 residues long. The germline V gene has CDR1 MNHEY and CDR2 SVGAGI. The CDR3 nucleotides are TGTGCCAGCAGCCCCAGGAGAACGGGAGATGGCTACACCTTC. It codes for CASSPRRTGDGYTF.

The V gene is TRBV28, the J gene TRBJ1-1; D not certain. The CDR3 has 12 residues. The ends were cut back, 2 bases at V and 7 bases at J, with 8 bases in the middle. CDR1 and CDR2 (germline): MDHEN, SYDVKM. In DNA form, the CDR3 reads TGTGCCAGCAGTTTACGTACGGGTGAAGCTTTCTTT. Encoded protein: CASSLRTGEAFF.

The gene calls are TRBV2 and TRBJ1-5; D is undetermined. The CDR3 sequence is 16 residues long. Looked up from germline, CDR1 is SNHLY and CDR2 is FYNNEI. V lost 8 bases to trimming and J lost 7 bases, with 24 bases between them. CDR3 sequence (DNA): TGTGCCAGCCGTTCGTCCCGACGACGCCCCGGGCAGCCCCAGCATTTT. It specifies CASRSSRRRPGQPQHF.